This passage covers 27 T cell receptor beta chains from one sample sequenced in a study of T cell changes during pregnancy in multiple sclerosis. This table comes from immunoSEQ multiplex PCR, and its TCRdb copy is limited to in-frame clones, with some not included. The profile shows about 97,000 clones, about nine tenths of them singletons. The sample here was peripheral blood, taken in the second trimester of pregnancy. These receptors were collected from a female donor in good health, enrolled as a control in a pregnancy study.

This clone has just one count. This chain joins TRBV15 and TRBJ1-1, with D tentatively TRBD1 (5 bases). The CDR3 runs 15 residues. Germline lookup yields CDR1 LNHNV and CDR2 YYDKDF (reference sequence). Trimming took off 1 base at V and 5 bases at J, with 14 bases between the two ends. CDR3 nucleotide sequence: TGTGCCACCAGCAGAGTCGGGGGAAGCGGGACTGAAGCTTTCTTT. Translated: CATSRVGGSGTEAFF.

V usage is TRBV10-3 and J usage is TRBJ1-2; the D gene is possibly TRBD1 (5 bases). V shed 9 bases and J shed 7 bases, with 21 bases lying between them. This CDR3 region has 14 residues. CDR1 is ENHRY and CDR2 is SYGVKD in the germline V gene. CDR3 nucleotides: TGTGCCATAGGACATGGAGAATCACCTTTTGGCTACACCTTC. Translated, it gives CAIGHGESPFGYTF.

On this clone itself: At one end the junction does not follow the germline gene, possibly because of a read error. This chain joins TRBV7-2 and TRBJ2-3; perhaps TRBD2 as D (5 bases). CDR1 is SGHTA and CDR2 is FQGNSA in the germline V gene. The CDR3 is made up of 15 amino acids. CDR3 sequence reads: CASSLARASTNTQYF. The CDR3 nucleotides are TGTGCCAGCAGCTTAGCTAGGGCTAGCACAAATACGCAGTATTTT.

This clone was observed a single time. This chain connects TRBV18 to TRBJ2-7; a weak D match, TRBD1 (6 bases). This CDR3 comprises 14 residues. V was clipped by 4 bases and J by 2 bases, with 12 bases between them. CDR1 and CDR2 (germline): KGHSH, LQKENI. The CDR3 DNA sequence: TGTGCCAGCTCACTCGCCGGACAGACCTACGAGCAGTACTTC. Translation: CASSLAGQTYEQYF.

The rearrangement links TRBV7-2 to TRBJ1-5; 11 nucleotides agree with TRBD1. J gave up 9 bases and V 5 bases, and 9 bases lay outside the gene matches. The CDR3 totals 15 residues. CDR1 is SGHTA, CDR2 FQGNSA, per germline. Written as DNA, the CDR3 is TGTGCCAGCAGCCTGCCAGGGACAGGGGGGTGGCCCCAGCATTTT. It is translated as CASSLPGTGGWPQHF.

The chain joins TRBV6-5 to TRBJ1-2; 12 nucleotides align to TRBD1. Germline V gene data show CDR1 as MNHEY and CDR2 as SVGAGI. The junction had 11 bases not matched to a gene; V was cut back by 4 bases and J by 8 bases. The CDR3 has 16 amino acids. The CDR3 loop is CASSWDRGRGGLGYTF. CDR3 nucleotides: TGTGCCAGCAGTTGGGACAGGGGGCGCGGTGGGCTAGGCTACACCTTC.

The table lists this clone with a count of one. CDR3 in DNA: TGTGCCAGCAGCGGTCAGGGGAAAGAGACCCAGTACTTC. Translated: CASSGQGKETQYF. This chain uses TRBV11-2 with TRBJ2-5, with D perhaps matching TRBD1 (6 bases). Germline-derived CDR1 and CDR2 are SGHAT and FQNNGV. Trimming removed 5 bases at V and 3 bases at J, with 10 bases between. The CDR3 is made up of 13 amino acids. The whole variable domain, filled in from reference TRBV11-2 and TRBJ2-5, reads EAGVAQSPRYKIIEKRQSVAFWCNPISGHATLYWYQQILGQGPKLLIQFQNNGVVDDSQLPKDRFSAERLKGVDSTLKIQPAKLEDSAVYLCASSGQGKETQYFGPGTRLLVL.

The rearrangement links TRBV14 to TRBJ2-1, with 13 bases that match TRBD2. The CDR3 covers 17 residues. Germline V gene sequence: CDR1 SGHDN, CDR2 FVKESK. J lost 9 bases, V lost 4 bases, and 12 bases had no gene match. CDR3 region: CASSPLVPGLAGVEQFF. In DNA form, the CDR3 reads TGTGCCAGCAGCCCATTAGTCCCTGGACTAGCGGGAGTTGAGCAGTTCTTC.

The chain recombines TRBV28 with TRBJ2-2; D not resolved. Between the trimmed V and J ends, which lost 6 bases and 5 bases, there was a span of 10 bases. The CDR3 extends over 13 amino acids. Germline V gives CDR1 MDHEN, CDR2 SYDVKM. The CDR3 bases are TGTGCCAGCAGCCGCTCGGTGACCGGGGAGCTGTTTTTT. It translates to CASSRSVTGELFF.

The chain carries TRBV19 and TRBJ1-2, with D perhaps TRBD1 (6 bases). The CDR3 runs 14 residues. The germline CDR1 and CDR2 sequences are LNHDA and SQIVND (reference sequence). The V end was cut by 4 bases, the J end by 7 bases, with 16 bases between. The CDR3 spells CASSSQGTVFGYTF. DNA of the CDR3: TGTGCCAGTAGTAGTCAGGGGACCGTTTTTGGCTACACCTTC.

V gene TRBV19 combines with J gene TRBJ2-1; D is possibly TRBD2 (5 bases). The ends were cut back, 7 bases at V and 2 bases at J, with 12 bases in the middle. The germline V gene encodes CDR1 LNHDA and CDR2 SQIVND (reference sequence). This CDR3 has 14 residues. The CDR3 sequence is CASNVRGTYNEQFF. For the CDR3, the DNA is TGTGCCAGTAACGTTCGGGGTACCTACAATGAGCAGTTCTTC.

The rearrangement joins TRBV28 to TRBJ1-2; 9 nucleotides agree with TRBD1. CDR1 is MDHEN and CDR2 is SYDVKM in the germline V gene. Trimming removed 5 bases from V and 0 bases from J; junction bases left unmatched: 10. This CDR3 region has 17 residues. The CDR3 coding sequence is TGTGCCAGCAGTACCGACAGGGGGGGGACTACTAACTATGGCTACACCTTC. It is translated as CASSTDRGGTTNYGYTF.

The count of this clone is one. The CDR3 bases are TGTGCCACCAGCAGAGACAGGGTGAACACTGAAGCTTTCTTT. Amino acids: CATSRDRVNTEAFF. The rearrangement links TRBV15 to TRBJ1-1; tentatively, D is TRBD1 (5 bases). Germline V CDR1 and CDR2: LNHNV, YYDKDF (reference sequence). The V end was cut by 0 bases, the J end by 0 bases, with 5 bases between. The CDR3 runs to 14 residues.

The chain combines TRBV28 with TRBJ2-7, with D unclear. CDR1 is MDHEN, CDR2 SYDVKM, per germline. Deletions cut 7 bases from V and 6 bases from J, with 13 bases between. This CDR3 is 12 amino acids long. The CDR3 loop reads CASTPFIGEQYF. DNA for the CDR3: TGTGCCAGCACTCCTTTTATCGGCGAGCAGTACTTC. Full variable domain (outside the CDR3, taken from reference TRBV28 and TRBJ2-7): DVKVTQSSRYLVKRTGEKVFLECVQDMDHENMFWYRQDPGLGLRLIYFSYDVKMKEKGDIPEGYSVSREKKERFSLILESASTNQTSMYLCASTPFIGEQYFGPGTRLTVT.

The chain has TRBV11-3 and TRBJ2-6; D gene uncertain. Germline CDR1 and CDR2: SGHNT and YENEEA. CDR3 length: 16 amino acids. The ends were cut back, 5 bases at V and 0 bases at J, with 11 bases in the middle. The CDR3 nucleotides read TGTGCCAGCAGCCTGACACTTCTCTCTGGGGCCAACGTCCTGACTTTC. Its translation: CASSLTLLSGANVLTF. Complete variable domain (other parts from reference TRBV11-3 and TRBJ2-6): EAGVVQSPRYKIIEKKQPVAFWCNPISGHNTLYWYLQNLGQGPELLIRYENEEAVDDSQLPKDRFSAERLKGVDSTLKIQPAELGDSAVYLCASSLTLLSGANVLTFGAGSRLTVL.

V is TRBV7-2 and J is TRBJ2-7, with 7 bases aligning to TRBD2. CDR3 length equals 12 residues. Per germline, CDR1 SGHTA and CDR2 FQGNSA. Losses at the gene ends were 5 bases for V and 11 bases for J; bases not matched to a gene: 9. The CDR3 protein is CASSTPQREEYF. CDR3 sequence (DNA): TGTGCCAGCAGCACCCCTCAGCGGGAAGAGTACTTC.

The chain employs TRBV11-2 and TRBJ2-2; 9 bases match TRBD2. Unmatched junction bases numbered 15, after V lost 4 bases and J lost 6 bases. CDR3 size: 18 residues. Germline CDR1 SGHAT, CDR2 FQNNGV. CDR3 protein: CASSSAFGLAGLAGELFF. CDR3 DNA: TGTGCCAGCAGCTCGGCCTTTGGGCTAGCGGGGTTGGCCGGGGAGCTGTTTTTT.

This chain links TRBV21-1 with TRBJ2-3; the D call TRBD1 from the table was never checked on the DNA. TRBV21-1 is a pseudogene locus. The CDR3 runs to 15 residues. CDR3 in DNA: TGTGCCAGCAGCCAGGCGTCTACCTACACAGATACGCAGTATTTT. Translated: CASSQASTYTDTQYF.

V is TRBV7-8 and J is TRBJ2-7; 7 positions match TRBD1. The V gene end was trimmed by 5 bases and the J gene end by 1 base; junction bases not matched to a gene: 14. The CDR3 totals 17 residues. The germline CDR1 and CDR2 sequences are SGHVS and FQNEAQ. CDR3 coding DNA: TGTGCCAGCAGCCGGTCGATTGGGACAGCATCATCCTACGAGCAGTACTTC. It encodes CASSRSIGTASSYEQYF.

The chain recombines TRBV20-1 with TRBJ2-3; D is ambiguous. This CDR3 contains 11 residues. Germline assignment: CDR1 DFQATT and CDR2 SNEGSKA (reference sequence). With 5 bases removed from V and 0 bases from J, the gap between germline ends came to 3 bases. In DNA, the CDR3 is TGCAGTGCTCCTAGCACAGATACGCAGTATTTT. Amino acid sequence: CSAPSTDTQYF.

This sequence joins TRBV9 and TRBJ2-7; TRBD1 might be the D (5 bases). The CDR3 is 14 amino acids. V lost 0 bases and J 3 bases, leaving 10 bases between the germline ends. The germline V gene encodes CDR1 SGDLS and CDR2 YYNGEE. The CDR3 sequence is CASSVGPQGYEQYF. The CDR3 DNA sequence: TGTGCCAGCAGCGTAGGGCCTCAGGGCTACGAGCAGTACTTC.

The CDR3 loop reads CASSQEPWGPNGNEQFF. CDR3 nucleotide sequence: TGTGCCAGCAGCCAAGAGCCGTGGGGGCCCAACGGGAATGAGCAGTTCTTC. This sequence joins TRBV14 and TRBJ2-1, with TRBD1 as a possible D gene (6 bases). V shed 0 bases and J shed 7 bases, with 19 bases lying between them. The CDR3 extends over 17 amino acids. Germline CDR1 SGHDN, CDR2 FVKESK. Combining the CDR3 with reference TRBV14 and TRBJ2-1 gives the whole variable domain EAGVTQFPSHSVIEKGQTVTLRCDPISGHDNLYWYRRVMGKEIKFLLHFVKESKQDESGMPNNRFLAERTGGTYSTLKVQPAELEDSGVYFCASSQEPWGPNGNEQFFGPGTRLTVL.

This chain connects TRBV5-8 to TRBJ2-5; D is unresolved. Germline CDR1 SGHTS, CDR2 YDEGEE. The CDR3 is 13 residues long. V gave up 4 bases and J gave up 4 bases, with 11 bases separating them. The CDR3 loop is CASSLVLRETQYF. The DNA for the CDR3 is TGTGCCAGCAGCCTGGTTCTGAGAGAGACCCAGTACTTC.

This chain links TRBV2 with TRBJ1-6, with a tentative D call TRBD1 (5 bases). The CDR3 loop spans 15 amino acids. Germline CDR1 is SNHLY and CDR2 is FYNNEI. The ends were cut back, 4 bases at V and 1 base at J, with 8 bases in the middle. Written as DNA, the CDR3 is TGTGCCAGCAGTGTGGGGGGTTCCTATAATTCACCCCTCCACTTT. Amino acids: CASSVGGSYNSPLHF. The full variable domain, rest sourced from reference TRBV2 and TRBJ1-6, is EPEVTQTPSHQVTQMGQEVILRCVPISNHLYFYWYRQILGQKVEFLVSFYNNEISEKSEIFDDQFSVERPDGSNFTLKIRSTKLEDSAMYFCASSVGGSYNSPLHFGNGTRLTVT.

The V call is TRBV5-6, the J call TRBJ1-2; TRBD1 matches 9 bases. The length of the CDR3 is 14 residues. The ends lost 0 bases at V and 8 bases at J; junction bases unmatched: 5. The germline CDR1 and CDR2 sequences are SGHDT and YYEEEE. The CDR3: CASSLARTGVGYTF. The CDR3 coding sequence is TGTGCCAGCAGCTTGGCTCGGACAGGGGTAGGCTACACCTTC.

The chain combines TRBV15 with TRBJ2-1; D is ambiguous. The germline V gene has CDR1 LNHNV and CDR2 YYDKDF (reference sequence). The CDR3 is 14 amino acids. Trimming took 0 bases from V and 8 from J, leaving 11 bases between them. CDR3 region: CATSRDLPAHEQFF. In DNA, the CDR3 is TGTGCCACCAGCAGAGATCTCCCTGCGCATGAGCAGTTCTTC.

This clone was seen once. The chain combines TRBV5-4 with TRBJ1-2; 7 bases fit TRBD1. The CDR3 consists of 18 residues. Trimming cost V 0 bases and J 6 bases; bases outside gene matches: 17. From germline, CDR1 is SGHNT and CDR2 YYREEE (reference sequence). The CDR3 coding sequence is TGTGCCAGCAGCTTGGAAATTCTTCAGGGGGGTTTTGGGCATGGCTACACCTTC. Translation gives CASSLEILQGGFGHGYTF.